Sequencing of this TCR beta chain was carried out in a study of T cell repertoires in cytomegalovirus infection. Study as a whole: Peptides in the study included HLA-C-restricted and HLA-B-restricted CMV epitopes.

CDR3 size: 15 residues. V gave up 7 bases and J gave up 2 bases; unmatched junction bases: 7. TCRdb itself ran the reads through MiXCR, one entry per CDR3 protein. Among some 500,000 distinct CDR3 sequences listed, around a third were seen once. Turning to this clonotype: The antigen remains unidentified.

The V gene is TRBV12-3 or TRBV12-4, the J gene TRBJ2-5; 10 bases fit TRBD1. This TCR derives from a human donor in good health (CMV status not recorded). Some clones in this sample may be carry-over from other donors' samples. The starting material was cultured PBMCs, obtained from culture after CMV antigen stimulation. In DNA, the CDR3 is TGTGCCAGCAAAAGCGGGACAGGGGCTCAAGAGACCCAGTACTTC. Protein sequence: CASKSGTGAQETQYF.